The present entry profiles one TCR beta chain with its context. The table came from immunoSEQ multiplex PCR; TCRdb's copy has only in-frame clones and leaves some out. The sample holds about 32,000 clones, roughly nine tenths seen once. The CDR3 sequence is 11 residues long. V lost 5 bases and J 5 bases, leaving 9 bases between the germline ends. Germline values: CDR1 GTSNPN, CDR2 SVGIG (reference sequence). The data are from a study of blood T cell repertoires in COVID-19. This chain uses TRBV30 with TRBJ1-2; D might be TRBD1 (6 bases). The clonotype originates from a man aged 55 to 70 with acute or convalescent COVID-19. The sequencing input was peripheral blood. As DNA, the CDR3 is TGTGCCTGGGGCAGGGGATATGGCTACACCTTC. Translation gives CAWGRGYGYTF.